Listed here is a single T cell receptor (beta chain). Its target is not known. The time point: sample taken at primary tumor resection. There were 72 donors, all of them untreated patients with early-stage non-small cell lung cancer. No cells were sorted before sequencing. The whole RNA sequenced was extracted from tumor, nontumor lung or frozen PBMC. This specimen comes from a study of spatial heterogeneity in lung cancer. The wider study: Beta-chain sequences consistently outnumbered alpha-chain sequences in detection. Study outcomes and limitations: In tumors, expanded intratumoral alpha and beta TCR counts tracked mutation counts.

This CDR3 region has 15 residues. Germline CDR1 is SEHNR and CDR2 is FQNEAQ (reference sequence). V was pared by 3 bases and J by 2 bases, with 14 bases between. All TCR cDNA molecules were individually tagged with a unique molecular identifier. TCRdb independently ran MiXCR on the 5' RACE reads; one entry per CDR3 protein. The sample has about 1,200 distinct CDR3 sequences; approximately 15% are singletons. The clonotype comes from a male donor with early-stage non-small cell lung cancer. Sequences were derived from lung tumor tissue, sampled at surgery. The J gene is TRBJ2-7, the V gene TRBV7-9; TRBD2 is a possible D gene (6 bases). The CDR3 sequence: CASSLDNRRAYEQYF. The CDR3 DNA reads as TGTGCCAGCAGCTTGGACAACCGGAGGGCCTACGAGCAGTACTTC.